A single sample is the source of the 8 T cell receptor beta chains below, sequenced in a study of radiotherapy plus CTLA-4 blockade in lung cancer. Assay: immunoSEQ multiplex PCR; the TCRdb copy retains only in-frame clones and omits some. The data contain 45,000 or so clones, 70% to 75% of them singletons. Source: peripheral blood, taken from a patient treated with radiotherapy plus ipilimumab. Receptors originate from a human donor with non-small cell lung cancer who had a complete response to radiotherapy plus ipilimumab.

The DNA for the CDR3 is TGCAGTGCTAGAGATGCCGTCGGAGCTTTCTTT. Its translation is CSARDAVGAFF. The chain carries TRBV20-1 and TRBJ1-1; D unclear. V was clipped by 0 bases and J by 10 bases, with 9 bases between them. Germline loops: CDR1 DFQATT, CDR2 SNEGSKA (reference sequence). This CDR3 spans 11 amino acids.

The V and J genes are TRBV2 and TRBJ1-2; D unresolved. The CDR3 loop spans 12 amino acids. V lost 9 bases and J lost 2, with 10 bases in between. Germline V gene sequence: CDR1 SNHLY, CDR2 FYNNEI. CDR3 nucleotide sequence: TGTGCCAGTCGGAGTTTGAACTATGGCTACACCTTC. This codes for CASRSLNYGYTF.

The chain combines TRBV4-3 with TRBJ2-2; TRBD1 matches at 7 bases. The germline V gene encodes CDR1 LGHNA and CDR2 YSLEER. The CDR3 spans 16 residues. The junction had 7 bases not matched to a gene; V was cut back by 0 bases and J by 6 bases. The CDR3 loop reads CASSQDMRQGAGELFF. CDR3 nucleotides: TGCGCCAGCAGCCAAGATATGAGGCAGGGGGCCGGGGAGCTGTTTTTT.

The chain combines TRBV7-2 with TRBJ2-7; 9 positions match TRBD2. The J segment lost 4 bases and the V segment lost 1 base, leaving 2 bases of the junction unmatched. The V gene's germline CDR1 is SGHTA and CDR2 FQGNSA. This CDR3 is built from 14 residues. The CDR3 loop reads CASSLGLAEYEQYF. The CDR3 region has the DNA TGTGCCAGCAGCTTAGGACTAGCGGAATACGAGCAGTACTTC.

The chain has TRBV5-6 and TRBJ1-2; 7 bases fit TRBD1. In germline, CDR1 is SGHDT, CDR2 YYEEEE. Germline trimming cut 2 bases from V and 4 bases from J; bases unmatched to any gene: 5. The CDR3 consists of 14 residues. The CDR3 sequence: CASSLEGARYGYTF. CDR3 nucleotide sequence: TGTGCCAGCAGCTTAGAGGGGGCGCGCTATGGCTACACCTTC.

DNA of the CDR3: TGCGCCAGTGCCAGGGGAGTTGCCAAAAACATTCAGTACTTC. This sequence encodes CASARGVAKNIQYF. V is TRBV5-1 and J is TRBJ2-4, with D tentatively TRBD1 (6 bases). This CDR3 is 14 amino acids long. Trimming took off 8 bases at V and 1 base at J, with 13 bases between the two ends. Per germline, CDR1 SGHRS and CDR2 YFSETQ.

The chain couples TRBV5-1 to TRBJ2-7; a possible D gene is TRBD2 (5 bases). Deletions cut 5 bases from V and 0 bases from J, with 15 bases between. The CDR3 is 15 amino acids. Germline V gene sequence: CDR1 SGHRS, CDR2 YFSETQ. The CDR3 is CASSSRGRSSYEQYF. DNA for the CDR3: TGCGCCAGCAGTTCCCGGGGAAGGAGCTCCTACGAGCAGTACTTC.

This chain uses TRBV5-1 with TRBJ2-1; 11 positions match TRBD2. The CDR3 spans 16 residues. Germline V gene sequence: CDR1 SGHRS, CDR2 YFSETQ. V dropped 0 bases and J dropped 4; count of bases not matched to a gene: 3. The CDR3 loop is CASSLEASGRYNEQFF. CDR3 in DNA: TGCGCCAGCAGCTTGGAGGCTAGCGGGAGGTACAATGAGCAGTTCTTC.